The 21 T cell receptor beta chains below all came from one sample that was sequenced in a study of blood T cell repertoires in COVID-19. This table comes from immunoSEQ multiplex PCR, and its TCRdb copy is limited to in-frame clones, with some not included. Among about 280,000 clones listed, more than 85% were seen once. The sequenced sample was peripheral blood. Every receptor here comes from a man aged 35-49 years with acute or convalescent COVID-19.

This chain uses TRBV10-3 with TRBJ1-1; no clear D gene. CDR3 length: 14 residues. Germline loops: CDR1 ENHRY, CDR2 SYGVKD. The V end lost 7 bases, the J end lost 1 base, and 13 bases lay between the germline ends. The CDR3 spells CAITLGPKNTEAFF. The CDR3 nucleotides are TGTGCCATCACCTTGGGCCCGAAGAACACTGAAGCTTTCTTT.

CDR3 sequence: CASRPGTGFMNTEAFF. For the CDR3, the DNA is TGCGCCAGCAGACCCGGGACAGGGTTCATGAACACTGAAGCTTTCTTT. This chain uses TRBV5-1 with TRBJ1-1; the match to TRBD1 covers 9 bases. The ends lost 5 bases at V and 0 bases at J; junction bases unmatched: 8. Looked up from germline, CDR1 is SGHRS and CDR2 is YFSETQ. The CDR3 length is 16 residues.

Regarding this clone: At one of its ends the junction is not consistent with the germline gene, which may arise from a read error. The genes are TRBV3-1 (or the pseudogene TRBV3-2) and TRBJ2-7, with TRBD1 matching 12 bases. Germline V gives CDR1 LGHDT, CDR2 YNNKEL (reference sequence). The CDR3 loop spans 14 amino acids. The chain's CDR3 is CASSHGTGGYQQYF. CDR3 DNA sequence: TGTGCCAGCAGCCACGGGACAGGGGGCTACCAGCAGTACTTC.

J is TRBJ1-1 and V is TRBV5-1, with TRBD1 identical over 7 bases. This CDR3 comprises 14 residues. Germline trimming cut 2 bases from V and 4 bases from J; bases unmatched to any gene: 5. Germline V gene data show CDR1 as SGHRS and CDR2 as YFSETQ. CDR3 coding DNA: TGCGCCAGCAGCTTTACAGGGGCTGGCACTGAAGCTTTCTTT. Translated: CASSFTGAGTEAFF.

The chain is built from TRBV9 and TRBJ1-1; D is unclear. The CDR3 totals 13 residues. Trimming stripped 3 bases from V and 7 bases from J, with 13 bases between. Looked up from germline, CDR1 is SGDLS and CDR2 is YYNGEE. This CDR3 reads CASSDELLGEAFF. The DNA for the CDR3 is TGTGCCAGCAGCGATGAACTGCTAGGTGAAGCTTTCTTT.

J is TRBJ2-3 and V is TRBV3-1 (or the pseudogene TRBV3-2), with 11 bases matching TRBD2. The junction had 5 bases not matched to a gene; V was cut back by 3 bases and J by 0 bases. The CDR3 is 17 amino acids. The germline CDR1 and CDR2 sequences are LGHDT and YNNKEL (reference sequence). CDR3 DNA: TGTGCCAGCAGCCAGGGACTAGCGGACTCTAGCACAGATACGCAGTATTTT. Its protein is CASSQGLADSSTDTQYF.

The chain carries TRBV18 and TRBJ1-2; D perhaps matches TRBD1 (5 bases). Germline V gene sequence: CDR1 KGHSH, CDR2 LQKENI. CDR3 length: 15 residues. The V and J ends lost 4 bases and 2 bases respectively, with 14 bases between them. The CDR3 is CASSLISGSNYGYTF. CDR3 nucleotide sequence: TGTGCCAGCTCACTAATTTCAGGGTCGAACTATGGCTACACCTTC.

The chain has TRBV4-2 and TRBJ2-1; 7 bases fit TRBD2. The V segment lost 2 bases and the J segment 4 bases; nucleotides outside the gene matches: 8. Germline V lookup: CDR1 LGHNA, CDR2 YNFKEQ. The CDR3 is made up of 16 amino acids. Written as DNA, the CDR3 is TGTGCCAGCAGCCAATTGTCCAGCGGGGTTTACAATGAGCAGTTCTTC. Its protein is CASSQLSSGVYNEQFF.

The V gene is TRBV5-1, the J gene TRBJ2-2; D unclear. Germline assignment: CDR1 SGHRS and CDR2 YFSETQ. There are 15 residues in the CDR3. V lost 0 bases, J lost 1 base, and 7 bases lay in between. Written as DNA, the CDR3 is TGCGCCAGCAGCTTGGAGCATAGGAACACCGGGGAGCTGTTTTTT. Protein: CASSLEHRNTGELFF.

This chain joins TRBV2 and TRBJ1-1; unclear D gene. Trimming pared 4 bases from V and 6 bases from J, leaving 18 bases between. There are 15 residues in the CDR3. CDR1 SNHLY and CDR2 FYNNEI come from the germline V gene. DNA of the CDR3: TGTGCCAGCAGTGTCGTAAAGGGCCGGGGAGCTGAAGCTTTCTTT. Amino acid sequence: CASSVVKGRGAEAFF.

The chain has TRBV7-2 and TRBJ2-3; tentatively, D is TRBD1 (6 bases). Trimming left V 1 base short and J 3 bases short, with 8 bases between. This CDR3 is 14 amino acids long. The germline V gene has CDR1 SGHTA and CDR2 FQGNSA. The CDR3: CASSLGTGTDTQYF. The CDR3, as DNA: TGTGCCAGCAGCTTAGGAACAGGGACAGATACGCAGTATTTT. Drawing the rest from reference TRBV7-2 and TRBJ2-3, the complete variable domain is GAGVSQSPSNKVTEKGKDVELRCDPISGHTALYWYRQSLGQGLEFLIYFQGNSAPDKSGLPSDRFSAERTGGSVSTLTIQRTQQEDSAVYLCASSLGTGTDTQYFGPGTRLTVL.

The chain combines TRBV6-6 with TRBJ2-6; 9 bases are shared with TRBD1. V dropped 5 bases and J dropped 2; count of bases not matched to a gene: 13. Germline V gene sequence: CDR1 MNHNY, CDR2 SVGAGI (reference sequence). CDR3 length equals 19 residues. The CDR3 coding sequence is TGTGCCAGCAGTCCAATCTTTGGACAGGGGCCGACTGGGGCCAACGTCCTGACTTTC. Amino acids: CASSPIFGQGPTGANVLTF.

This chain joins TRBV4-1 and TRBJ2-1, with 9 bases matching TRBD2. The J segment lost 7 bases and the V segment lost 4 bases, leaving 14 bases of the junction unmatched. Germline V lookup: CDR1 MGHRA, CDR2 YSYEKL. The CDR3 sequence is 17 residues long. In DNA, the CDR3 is TGCGCCAGCAGCCGGCTAGCGGGGACTGAACTGGGGAATGAGCAGTTCTTC. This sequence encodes CASSRLAGTELGNEQFF.

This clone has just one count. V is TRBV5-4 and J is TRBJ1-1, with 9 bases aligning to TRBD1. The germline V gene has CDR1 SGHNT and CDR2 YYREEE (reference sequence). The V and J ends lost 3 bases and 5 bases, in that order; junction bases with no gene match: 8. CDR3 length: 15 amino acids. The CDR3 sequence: CASSSGTGRNTEAFF. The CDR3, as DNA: TGTGCCAGCAGCTCCGGGACAGGGAGGAATACTGAAGCTTTCTTT.

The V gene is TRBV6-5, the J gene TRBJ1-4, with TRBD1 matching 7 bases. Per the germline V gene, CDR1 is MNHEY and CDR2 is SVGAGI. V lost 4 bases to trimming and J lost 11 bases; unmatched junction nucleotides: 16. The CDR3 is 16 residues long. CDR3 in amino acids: CASSSFRGPRTLKLFF. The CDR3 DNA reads TGTGCCAGCAGTTCTTTTAGGGGGCCTAGGACCCTTAAACTGTTTTTT.

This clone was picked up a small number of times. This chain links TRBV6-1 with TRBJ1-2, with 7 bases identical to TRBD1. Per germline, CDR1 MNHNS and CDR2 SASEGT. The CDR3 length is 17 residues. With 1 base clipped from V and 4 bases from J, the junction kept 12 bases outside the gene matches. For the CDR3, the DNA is TGTGCCAGCAGTGAAGTCCGAACCAGGGGGTCGCGCTATGGCTACACCTTC. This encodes CASSEVRTRGSRYGYTF.

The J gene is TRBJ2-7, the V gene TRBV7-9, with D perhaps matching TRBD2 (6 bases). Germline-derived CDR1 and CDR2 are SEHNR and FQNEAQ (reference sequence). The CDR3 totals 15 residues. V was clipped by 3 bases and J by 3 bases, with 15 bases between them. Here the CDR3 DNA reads TGTGCCAGCAGCTTTGGGTTACCGGGGGTCTACGAGCAGTACTTC. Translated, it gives CASSFGLPGVYEQYF.

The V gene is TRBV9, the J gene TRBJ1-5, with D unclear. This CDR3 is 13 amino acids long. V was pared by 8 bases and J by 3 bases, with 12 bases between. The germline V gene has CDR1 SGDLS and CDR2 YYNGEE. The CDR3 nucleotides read TGTGCCAGTCTTCGGGATACCAATCAGCCCCAGCATTTT. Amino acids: CASLRDTNQPQHF.

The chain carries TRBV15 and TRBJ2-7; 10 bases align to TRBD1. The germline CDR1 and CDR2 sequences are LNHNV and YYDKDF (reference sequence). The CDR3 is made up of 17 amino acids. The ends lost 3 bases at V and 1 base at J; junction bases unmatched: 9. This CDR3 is CATSSQSGTGASYEQYF. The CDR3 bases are TGTGCCACCAGCAGTCAATCCGGGACAGGGGCTTCCTACGAGCAGTACTTC.

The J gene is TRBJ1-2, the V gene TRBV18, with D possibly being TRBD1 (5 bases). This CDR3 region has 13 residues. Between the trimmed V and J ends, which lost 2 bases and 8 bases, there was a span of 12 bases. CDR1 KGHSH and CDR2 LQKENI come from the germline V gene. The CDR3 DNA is TGTGCCAGCTCACCAGGACACATTCAAGGCTACACCTTC. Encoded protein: CASSPGHIQGYTF.

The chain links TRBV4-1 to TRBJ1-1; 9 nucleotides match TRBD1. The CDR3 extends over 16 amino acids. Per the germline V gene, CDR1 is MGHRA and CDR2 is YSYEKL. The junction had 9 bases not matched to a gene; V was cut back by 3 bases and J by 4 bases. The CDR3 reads CASSQGTGISGTEAFF. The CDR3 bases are TGCGCCAGCAGCCAGGGGACAGGGATATCCGGCACTGAAGCTTTCTTT.